Shown below are 22 T cell receptor beta chains from a single sample sequenced in a study of blood T cell repertoires in COVID-19. Sequencing used immunoSEQ multiplex PCR; TCRdb keeps in-frame clones, though not all of them. This table holds 250,000 to 350,000 clones, roughly 84% found once. The sequencing sample was made of peripheral blood. The receptor set was obtained from a human donor with COVID-19, enrolled during active disease. The donor label of this sample is uncertain.

The chain carries TRBV4-1 and TRBJ1-4; D is possibly TRBD1 (5 bases). Per germline, CDR1 MGHRA and CDR2 YSYEKL. The ends were cut back, 1 base at V and 8 bases at J, with 14 bases in the middle. This CDR3 is built from 15 residues. CDR3 in DNA: TGCGCCAGCAGCCAAGTAGTCGCAGGGAAAGAAAAACTGTTTTTT. Translated: CASSQVVAGKEKLFF.

The chain links TRBV5-6 to TRBJ1-1; D is ambiguous. The ends were cut back, 0 bases at V and 6 bases at J, with 6 bases in the middle. The CDR3 length is 12 residues. The germline CDR1 and CDR2 sequences are SGHDT and YYEEEE. CDR3 sequence reads: CASSLAGSEAFF. The DNA of the CDR3 is TGTGCCAGCAGCTTGGCCGGGTCTGAAGCTTTCTTT.

This rearrangement joins TRBV5-1 to TRBJ2-3; 9 positions agree with TRBD1. The germline gives CDR1 SGHRS, CDR2 YFSETQ. The CDR3 is 17 residues long. V dropped 0 bases and J dropped 5; count of bases not matched to a gene: 10. CDR3 amino acids: CASSLAPGQGSVDTQYF. The DNA of the CDR3 is TGCGCCAGCAGCTTGGCTCCGGGACAGGGTAGTGTAGATACGCAGTATTTT.

This clone was seen a few times. The rearrangement uses TRBV5-1 and TRBJ2-2, with 8 bases identical to TRBD2. Trimming removed 2 bases from V and 3 bases from J; junction bases left unmatched: 6. The V gene's germline CDR1 is SGHRS and CDR2 YFSETQ. The CDR3 loop spans 16 amino acids. CDR3 protein: CASSFYGRADTGELFF. As DNA, the CDR3 is TGCGCCAGCAGCTTCTACGGGAGGGCCGACACCGGGGAGCTGTTTTTT.

This chain connects TRBV5-1 to TRBJ1-6, with 9 bases lining up with TRBD1. CDR3 length: 17 residues. The germline gives CDR1 SGHRS, CDR2 YFSETQ. The ends lost 0 bases at V and 8 bases at J; junction bases unmatched: 9. CDR3 region: CASSLGGGGTGYSPLHF. The CDR3 DNA follows: TGCGCCAGCAGCTTGGGTGGCGGAGGGACAGGGTATTCACCCCTCCACTTT.

The genes are TRBV3-1 (or the pseudogene TRBV3-2) and TRBJ2-1, with 10 bases that match TRBD2. CDR3 length: 15 amino acids. V shed 4 bases, J shed 8 bases, and the junction held 8 bases outside the gene matches. CDR1 LGHDT and CDR2 YNNKEL come from the germline V gene (reference sequence). The CDR3 loop reads CASSPGLATSHEQFF. The DNA of the CDR3 is TGTGCCAGCAGCCCGGGACTAGCGACGAGCCATGAGCAGTTCTTC.

The chain has TRBV11-1 and TRBJ1-2, with D possibly TRBD1 on 6 matching bases. CDR1 and CDR2 from the germline V gene are SGHAT and FQDESV (reference sequence). V lost 5 bases and J 0 bases, leaving 10 bases between the germline ends. The CDR3 loop spans 14 amino acids. The CDR3 reads CASSPGTTNYGYTF. The DNA for the CDR3 is TGTGCCAGCAGCCCCGGGACAACTAACTATGGCTACACCTTC.

This chain joins TRBV2 and TRBJ1-6; D unresolved. The V gene's germline CDR1 is SNHLY and CDR2 FYNNEI. CDR3 length: 13 residues. V lost 7 bases, J lost 9 bases, and 13 bases lay in between. CDR3 sequence: CASMLGVSSPLHF. CDR3 coding DNA: TGTGCCAGCATGCTCGGGGTTTCTTCACCCCTCCACTTT.

The chain links TRBV6-2 or TRBV6-3 to TRBJ2-2; 12 positions agree with TRBD2. The J segment lost 5 bases and the V segment lost 0 bases, leaving 7 bases of the junction unmatched. CDR3 size: 18 residues. Germline V CDR1 and CDR2: MNHEY, SVGEGT. The DNA of the CDR3 is TGTGCCAGCAGTTACTCGAGGCTAGCGGGAGGGGGTACCGGGGAGCTGTTTTTT. Its protein is CASSYSRLAGGGTGELFF.

The V call is TRBV9, the J call TRBJ2-1; 8 bases line up with TRBD2. The CDR3 has 17 residues. J lost 1 base, V lost 2 bases, and 8 bases had no gene match. Germline CDR1 and CDR2: SGDLS and YYNGEE. CDR3 sequence reads: CASSVDGRASSYNEQFF. CDR3 bases: TGTGCCAGCAGCGTGGACGGGAGGGCCAGTTCCTACAATGAGCAGTTCTTC.

The gene calls are TRBV7-3 and TRBJ2-3; the D gene is possibly TRBD1 (6 bases). V was trimmed by 1 base and J by 3 bases, leaving 11 bases between them. The CDR3 sequence is 15 residues long. Germline V gene lookup returns CDR1 SGHTA and CDR2 FQGTGA. CDR3: CASSLMGHATDTQYF. CDR3 nucleotides: TGTGCCAGCAGCTTAATGGGACATGCGACAGATACGCAGTATTTT.

In this sample, this clone turned up once. V and J are TRBV2 and TRBJ2-2; TRBD2 aligns across 9 bases. V was pared by 4 bases and J by 5 bases, with 2 bases of the junction left unmatched. The CDR3 loop spans 14 amino acids. CDR1 and CDR2 from the germline V gene are SNHLY and FYNNEI. CDR3 residues: CASSALAGTGELFF. The CDR3 bases are TGTGCCAGCAGTGCCCTAGCGGGAACCGGGGAGCTGTTTTTT. The whole variable domain, filled in from reference TRBV2 and TRBJ2-2, reads EPEVTQTPSHQVTQMGQEVILRCVPISNHLYFYWYRQILGQKVEFLVSFYNNEISEKSEIFDDQFSVERPDGSNFTLKIRSTKLEDSAMYFCASSALAGTGELFFGEGSRLTVL.

V is TRBV24-1 and J is TRBJ2-7, with D maybe TRBD2 (6 bases). CDR1 is KGHDR, CDR2 SFDVKD, per germline. The CDR3 contains 16 residues. V was cut by 3 bases and J by 3 bases, with 17 bases left in between. Here the CDR3 reads CATSDDTGTGSYEQYF. The CDR3 bases are TGTGCCACCAGTGATGATACCGGGACTGGGAGCTACGAGCAGTACTTC.

This clone has more than one count but fewer than ten. The gene calls are TRBV20-1 and TRBJ2-1; 10 bases map to TRBD2. V lost 3 bases and J lost 3; bases outside the gene matches: 2. This CDR3 has 14 amino acids. CDR1 DFQATT and CDR2 SNEGSKA come from the germline V gene (reference sequence). In DNA form, the CDR3 reads TGCAGTGCTAGTCCTAGCGGGAGCTACAATGAGCAGTTCTTC. It translates to CSASPSGSYNEQFF.

This chain connects TRBV12-5 to TRBJ1-1, with TRBD1 as a possible D gene (6 bases). The V end was cut by 0 bases, the J end by 1 base, with 15 bases between. The CDR3 is 17 residues long. In germline, CDR1 is LGHNT, CDR2 FRNRAP. CDR3 nucleotide sequence: TGTGCTAGTGGTTTGGTTAGGACAGCACCTTGGAACACTGAAGCTTTCTTT. It translates to CASGLVRTAPWNTEAFF.

The chain links TRBV9 to TRBJ2-7; 7 nucleotides align to TRBD1. The CDR3 has 13 amino acids. J gave up 2 bases and V 7 bases, and 6 bases lay outside the gene matches. The germline gives CDR1 SGDLS, CDR2 YYNGEE. The CDR3 is CASSQGPTYEQYF. The CDR3 DNA sequence: TGTGCCAGCTCACAGGGGCCTACCTACGAGCAGTACTTC.

The count of this clone is one. The rearrangement uses TRBV19 and TRBJ1-5; TRBD1 might be the D (6 bases). The V end was cut by 1 base, the J end by 4 bases, with 11 bases between. CDR3 length: 15 amino acids. Germline lookup yields CDR1 LNHDA and CDR2 SQIVND (reference sequence). CDR3 DNA: TGTGCCAGTAGTATAGGGGGGACACTAAATCAGCCCCAGCATTTT. It translates to CASSIGGTLNQPQHF. The full variable domain, rest sourced from reference TRBV19 and TRBJ1-5, is DGGITQSPKYLFRKEGQNVTLSCEQNLNHDAMYWYRQDPGQGLRLIYYSQIVNDFQKGDIAEGYSVSREKKESFPLTVTSAQKNPTAFYLCASSIGGTLNQPQHFGDGTRLSIL.

The CDR3 bases are TGTGCCAGCAGCTCTGAACCGGGGCCGGGGAGGGAGCAGTACTTC. Protein product: CASSSEPGPGREQYF. The chain employs TRBV7-2 and TRBJ2-7, with TRBD2 as a possible D gene (6 bases). Germline V CDR1 and CDR2: SGHTA, FQGNSA. The length of the CDR3 is 15 residues. Trimming left V 4 bases short and J 7 bases short, with 20 bases between.

The V and J genes are TRBV28 and TRBJ2-3, with TRBD2 matching 8 bases. The CDR3 extends over 14 amino acids. J gave up 4 bases and V 8 bases, and 8 bases lay outside the gene matches. Per the germline V gene, CDR1 is MDHEN and CDR2 is SYDVKM. The CDR3 DNA follows: TGTGCCAGCGCGCGAGCGGGAGCCGCAGATACGCAGTATTTT. Its protein product is CASARAGAADTQYF.

The chain joins TRBV18 to TRBJ2-7; TRBD1 matches at 12 bases. The J segment lost 2 bases and the V segment lost 4 bases, leaving 3 bases of the junction unmatched. The germline V gene encodes CDR1 KGHSH and CDR2 LQKENI. This CDR3 region has 15 residues. DNA of the CDR3: TGTGCCAGCTCACTAGGGACAGGGGGCCCCTACGAGCAGTACTTC. It encodes CASSLGTGGPYEQYF.

This chain uses TRBV19 with TRBJ1-5; 8 nucleotides match TRBD1. CDR3 length: 18 residues. V dropped 5 bases and J dropped 3; count of bases not matched to a gene: 15. CDR1 and CDR2 (germline): LNHDA, SQIVND (reference sequence). The CDR3 bases are TGTGCCAGTAGTTCCCCACCCGGGACAGGACGGTACAATCAGCCCCAGCATTTT. Translation: CASSSPPGTGRYNQPQHF.

The chain combines TRBV5-1 with TRBJ2-1; 14 positions match TRBD2. Losses at the gene ends were 3 bases for V and 6 bases for J; bases not matched to a gene: 8. The CDR3 is made up of 17 amino acids. Germline CDR1 SGHRS, CDR2 YFSETQ. The CDR3 bases are TGCGCCAGCAGCTCGCTGCCGGGACTAGCGGGAGTCAATGAGCAGTTCTTC. It codes for CASSSLPGLAGVNEQFF.